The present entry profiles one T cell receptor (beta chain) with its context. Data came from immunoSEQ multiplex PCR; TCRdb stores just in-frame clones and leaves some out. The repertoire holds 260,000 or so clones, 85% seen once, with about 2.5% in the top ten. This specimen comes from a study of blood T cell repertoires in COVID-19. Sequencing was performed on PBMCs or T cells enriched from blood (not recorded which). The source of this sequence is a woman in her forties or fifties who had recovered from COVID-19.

CDR3 DNA: TGTGCCAGCAGCTTGCTAGACCAATACGAGCAGTACTTC. It encodes CASSLLDQYEQYF. The chain uses TRBV5-4 and TRBJ2-7; unclear D gene. V was pared by 1 base and J by 4 bases, with 9 bases between. Germline CDR1 and CDR2: SGHNT and YYREEE (reference sequence). The CDR3 covers 13 residues.